The next 2 T cell receptor beta chains were all read from a single sample in a study of cytomegalovirus exposure and HLA in healthy donors. PCR employed 60 Vbeta and 13 Jbeta primers. Clones were sequenced by immunoSEQ multiplex PCR, and TCRdb holds only the in-frame ones, with some missing. In the table there are 150,000 to 200,000 clones, about four fifths of which are singletons. The source material was PBMCs. The source of these receptors is a male donor in good health and CMV-seronegative.

The chain has TRBV19 and TRBJ2-1; 9 positions match TRBD1. Unmatched junction bases numbered 6, after V lost 4 bases and J lost 5 bases. CDR3 size: 15 residues. Germline CDR1 and CDR2: LNHDA and SQIVND (reference sequence). The CDR3 loop is CASSTPGQGNNEQFF. The CDR3 DNA reads as TGTGCCAGTAGTACACCGGGACAGGGAAACAATGAGCAGTTCTTC.

The rearrangement uses TRBV7-9 and TRBJ2-7; tentatively, D is TRBD1 (5 bases). This CDR3 is 15 amino acids long. V was cut by 5 bases and J by 0 bases, with 14 bases left in between. Per the germline V gene, CDR1 is SEHNR and CDR2 is FQNEAQ (reference sequence). The CDR3 sequence is CASSPRQGGSYEQYF. The CDR3 nucleotides read TGTGCCAGCAGCCCCCGGCAGGGCGGCTCCTACGAGCAGTACTTC.